The clone carrying this TCR beta chain was seen once. Under the authors' procedure: Estimated nucleated cell counts came from reference gene primer amplification. TCRdb's table, derived via immunoSEQ multiplex PCR, lists solely in-frame clones and lacks some. V and J calls and clone size are those listed in that table; D and trimming were worked out from the DNA. This sample has around 77,000 clones, with approximately 85% found just once. CDR3 length equals 13 residues. Trimming shortened V by 0 bases and J by 4 bases, and 6 bases separated the two germline ends. Germline V gives CDR1 KGHSH, CDR2 LQKENI. The data derive from a study of blood T cell repertoires in COVID-19. Study details: Sources were T cells, B-cell-depleted T cells, or PBMCs; the material itself was cDNA or gDNA.

The rearrangement uses TRBV18 and TRBJ2-5, with unresolved D. The receptor was isolated from an elderly man with acute or convalescent COVID-19. Input material: peripheral blood. The CDR3 sequence: CASSPPPGETQYF. The CDR3 coding sequence is TGTGCCAGCTCACCACCTCCCGGAGAGACCCAGTACTTC.